The 25 T cell receptor beta chains below were found in one sample sequenced in a study of blood T cell repertoires in COVID-19. The table came from immunoSEQ multiplex PCR; TCRdb's copy has only in-frame clones and leaves some out. The sample holds hundreds of thousands of clones, around 87% seen once. The sample comprised PBMCs or T cells enriched from blood (not recorded which). Receptors were obtained from a woman younger than 35 who had recovered from COVID-19.

The chain is built from TRBV5-4 and TRBJ2-4, with D tentatively TRBD2 (5 bases). The CDR3 extends over 13 amino acids. With 0 bases removed from V and 6 bases from J, the gap between germline ends came to 7 bases. The germline V gene encodes CDR1 SGHNT and CDR2 YYREEE (reference sequence). In DNA, the CDR3 is TGTGCCAGCAGCTTGGGGGAGCGAAACATTCAGTACTTC. It is translated as CASSLGERNIQYF.

This rearrangement joins TRBV9 to TRBJ1-1; 10 positions agree with TRBD1. Germline CDR1 is SGDLS and CDR2 is YYNGEE. CDR3 length: 15 amino acids. Unmatched junction bases numbered 7, after V lost 4 bases and J lost 4 bases. The CDR3 protein is CASSLRQGAGTEAFF. DNA for the CDR3: TGTGCCAGCAGCCTACGACAGGGGGCGGGCACTGAAGCTTTCTTT.

The chain carries TRBV24-1 and TRBJ1-5; D is unclear. Germline CDR1 and CDR2: KGHDR and SFDVKD. The V end lost 4 bases, the J end lost 1 base, and 13 bases lay between the germline ends. This CDR3 is built from 16 residues. In DNA, the CDR3 is TGTGCCACCAGTGAGTCGGGTAGAGGAAGCAATCAGCCCCAGCATTTT. It codes for CATSESGRGSNQPQHF.

The chain has TRBV18 and TRBJ2-7; TRBD1 matches 9 bases. The CDR3 consists of 15 residues. J gave up 1 base and V 5 bases, and 6 bases lay outside the gene matches. Germline V lookup: CDR1 KGHSH, CDR2 LQKENI. The CDR3: CASSDPDRGSYEQYF. The CDR3 region has the DNA TGTGCCAGCTCAGACCCGGACAGGGGATCCTACGAGCAGTACTTC.

The chain carries TRBV5-6 and TRBJ2-7; possibly TRBD2 for D (6 bases). The CDR3 is 12 amino acids. V was trimmed by 6 bases and J by 2 bases, leaving 9 bases between them. The germline CDR1 and CDR2 sequences are SGHDT and YYEEEE. CDR3 loop: CASTSGAYEQYF. The CDR3 DNA reads TGTGCCAGCACCTCGGGGGCCTACGAGCAGTACTTC. The complete variable domain, with remaining parts taken from reference TRBV5-6 and TRBJ2-7, reads DAGVTQSPTHLIKTRGQQVTLRCSPKSGHDTVSWYQQALGQGPQFIFQYYEEEERQRGNFPDRFSGHQFPNYSSELNVNALLLGDSALYLCASTSGAYEQYFGPGTRLTVT.

This chain links TRBV6-5 with TRBJ1-2, with 7 bases fitting TRBD1. This CDR3 spans 14 amino acids. The ends lost 7 bases at V and 4 bases at J; junction bases unmatched: 9. Germline V gene lookup returns CDR1 MNHEY and CDR2 SVGAGI. CDR3 loop: CASTPTGPGYGYTF. CDR3 coding DNA: TGTGCCAGCACCCCGACAGGGCCCGGCTATGGCTACACCTTC.

This sequence joins TRBV7-2 and TRBJ1-1; no clear D gene. This CDR3 is 14 amino acids long. V was cut by 4 bases and J by 4 bases, with 13 bases left in between. The V gene's germline CDR1 is SGHTA and CDR2 FQGNSA. The CDR3 reads CASSSQSRGTEAFF. The DNA for the CDR3 is TGTGCCAGCAGCTCGCAAAGCCGGGGCACTGAAGCTTTCTTT.

The chain is built from TRBV3-1 (or the pseudogene TRBV3-2) and TRBJ1-6; D is possibly TRBD1 (5 bases). Germline lookup yields CDR1 LGHDT and CDR2 YNNKEL (reference sequence). The V and J ends lost 3 bases and 7 bases respectively, with 7 bases between them. There are 13 residues in the CDR3. CDR3 nucleotides: TGTGCCAGCAGCCAGGGGGGGAATTCACCCCTCCACTTT. It translates to CASSQGGNSPLHF.

The chain couples TRBV7-9 to TRBJ1-2; D gene uncertain. V lost 4 bases and J lost 8, with 11 bases in between. Germline V gene sequence: CDR1 SEHNR, CDR2 FQNEAQ (reference sequence). The CDR3 sequence is 12 residues long. The CDR3 region is CASSSAQLGYTF. DNA of the CDR3: TGTGCCAGCAGCTCCGCCCAGTTAGGCTACACCTTC.

The J gene is TRBJ1-2, the V gene TRBV29-1; 8 bases agree with TRBD1. The CDR3 contains 14 residues. Germline V gene data show CDR1 as SQVTM and CDR2 as ANQGSEA. V shed 6 bases, J shed 6 bases, and the junction held 12 bases outside the gene matches. In DNA, the CDR3 is TGCAGCGTCCCTAAGCCGGACAGGGATGATGGCTACACCTTC. Its translation: CSVPKPDRDDGYTF.

The chain joins TRBV5-1 to TRBJ2-3; 10 positions match TRBD2. This CDR3 spans 15 amino acids. Trimming at V came to 2 bases and at J to 2 bases, leaving 2 bases not matched to a gene. Germline V gives CDR1 SGHRS, CDR2 YFSETQ. The CDR3 is CASSFGLADTDTQYF. The CDR3 DNA reads TGCGCCAGCAGCTTCGGACTAGCGGACACAGATACGCAGTATTTT.

This chain connects TRBV18 to TRBJ1-6; D remains unclear. The CDR3 is 15 amino acids. Per the germline V gene, CDR1 is KGHSH and CDR2 is LQKENI. V shed 4 bases and J shed 6 bases, with 13 bases lying between them. This CDR3 reads CASSQYSGINSPLHF. Written as DNA, the CDR3 is TGTGCCAGCTCACAATATTCGGGGATTAATTCACCCCTCCACTTT.

This clone was detected many times. As DNA, the CDR3 is TGTGCCAGCAGCCAAGGAGGAAGTCTAGTCGGGTACGAGCAGTACTTC. Protein product: CASSQGGSLVGYEQYF. This chain links TRBV3-1 (or the pseudogene TRBV3-2) with TRBJ2-7, with D uncertain. V was trimmed by 1 base and J by 4 bases, leaving 17 bases between them. The CDR3 length is 16 residues. Per germline, CDR1 LGHDT and CDR2 YNNKEL (reference sequence).

This chain links TRBV6-5 with TRBJ2-5, with 7 bases fitting TRBD1. V lost 6 bases to trimming and J lost 4 bases; unmatched junction nucleotides: 11. CDR1 and CDR2 from the germline V gene are MNHEY and SVGAGI. CDR3 size: 15 residues. CDR3 nucleotide sequence: TGTGCCAGCAGCGTACACCCGACAGGGAGAGAGACCCAGTACTTC. It encodes CASSVHPTGRETQYF.

J is TRBJ1-6 and V is TRBV9; D is unclear. Germline-derived CDR1 and CDR2 are SGDLS and YYNGEE. This CDR3 has 16 amino acids. The V and J ends lost 3 bases and 7 bases respectively, with 17 bases between them. The CDR3 region is CASSGVGSGGNSPLHF. CDR3 bases: TGTGCCAGCAGCGGCGTCGGGAGCGGAGGGAATTCACCCCTCCACTTT.

This chain uses TRBV4-2 with TRBJ1-1, with unresolved D. The ends were cut back, 0 bases at V and 10 bases at J, with 15 bases in the middle. Germline lookup yields CDR1 LGHNA and CDR2 YNFKEQ. This CDR3 comprises 14 residues. The CDR3 nucleotides are TGTGCCAGCAGCCAAGAACTAGGACCGGAGGGAGCTTTCTTT. It codes for CASSQELGPEGAFF.

This chain uses TRBV18 with TRBJ1-5, with a tentative D call TRBD1 (6 bases). This CDR3 region has 16 residues. Trimming cost V 3 bases and J 4 bases, with 16 bases left between them. CDR1 and CDR2 (germline): KGHSH, LQKENI. The CDR3 DNA sequence: TGTGCCAGCTCACCCCGGGGAGGGGGTGCGAATCAGCCCCAGCATTTT. Translating it yields CASSPRGGGANQPQHF.

The rearrangement joins TRBV27 to TRBJ1-1; no reliable D call. Looked up from germline, CDR1 is MNHEY and CDR2 is SMNVEV (reference sequence). The CDR3 is 13 amino acids. V was pared by 2 bases and J by 4 bases, with 8 bases between. The CDR3 nucleotides read TGTGCCAGCAGTTTAAAGGGAGCCACTGAAGCTTTCTTT. It yields the protein CASSLKGATEAFF.

The chain couples TRBV19 to TRBJ1-3; D is possibly TRBD1 (6 bases). This CDR3 has 14 amino acids. Germline loops: CDR1 LNHDA, CDR2 SQIVND (reference sequence). V lost 5 bases, J lost 1 base, and 9 bases lay in between. CDR3 sequence (DNA): TGTGCCAGTAGTTCCAGGGGATCTGGAAACACCATATATTTT. Encoded protein: CASSSRGSGNTIYF.

J is TRBJ1-5 and V is TRBV19; D is possibly TRBD1 (6 bases). CDR3 size: 13 residues. V was clipped by 8 bases and J by 1 base, with 9 bases between them. Germline V gene sequence: CDR1 LNHDA, CDR2 SQIVND (reference sequence). DNA of the CDR3: TGTGCCAGTCTTGGGGGCAGCAATCAGCCCCAGCATTTT. Translated: CASLGGSNQPQHF.

V usage is TRBV27 and J usage is TRBJ2-3; TRBD2 agrees at 7 bases. J gave up 2 bases and V 2 bases, and 10 bases lay outside the gene matches. Germline assignment: CDR1 MNHEY and CDR2 SMNVEV (reference sequence). This CDR3 region has 17 residues. This CDR3 reads CASSLGRGLAVTDTQYF. CDR3 nucleotide sequence: TGTGCCAGCAGTTTAGGACGGGGTCTAGCGGTCACAGATACGCAGTATTTT.

This sequence joins TRBV5-1 and TRBJ1-5; TRBD1 might be the D (6 bases). Between the trimmed V and J ends, which lost 4 bases and 3 bases, there was a span of 17 bases. CDR3 length: 16 amino acids. The germline gives CDR1 SGHRS, CDR2 YFSETQ. The CDR3 nucleotides are TGCGCCAGCAGCCCTTTCGGCGGGGGCTCCAATCAGCCCCAGCATTTT. Protein product: CASSPFGGGSNQPQHF.

The V call is TRBV10-3, the J call TRBJ1-2, with a tentative D call TRBD1 (6 bases). Trimming cost V 4 bases and J 1 base, with 19 bases left between them. Germline-derived CDR1 and CDR2 are ENHRY and SYGVKD. This CDR3 has 17 amino acids. CDR3: CAISGPGLGTFNYGYTF. In nucleotides, the CDR3 is TGTGCCATCAGTGGGCCGGGGCTCGGGACATTTAACTATGGCTACACCTTC.

CDR3 DNA: TGTGCCAGCTCCCGTCCGAGCCCGGGGACCTACAATGAGCAGTTCTTC. Protein: CASSRPSPGTYNEQFF. V is TRBV5-6 and J is TRBJ2-1, with TRBD2 as a possible D gene (5 bases). Trimming shortened V by 7 bases and J by 2 bases, and 19 bases separated the two germline ends. The CDR3 spans 16 residues. Germline V gene data show CDR1 as SGHDT and CDR2 as YYEEEE.

This CDR3 is CASTPSGGLLSTGELFF. DNA for the CDR3: TGCGCCAGCACACCATCGGGTGGACTTTTGAGCACCGGGGAGCTGTTTTTT. The chain combines TRBV5-1 with TRBJ2-2, with D perhaps matching TRBD2 (5 bases). The CDR3 is 17 amino acids. V lost 6 bases to trimming and J lost 4 bases, with 22 bases between them. The V gene's germline CDR1 is SGHRS and CDR2 YFSETQ. Drawing the rest from reference TRBV5-1 and TRBJ2-2, the complete variable domain is KAGVTQTPRYLIKTRGQQVTLSCSPISGHRSVSWYQQTPGQGLQFLFEYFSETQRNKGNFPGRFSGRQFSNSRSEMNVSTLELGDSALYLCASTPSGGLLSTGELFFGEGSRLTVL.